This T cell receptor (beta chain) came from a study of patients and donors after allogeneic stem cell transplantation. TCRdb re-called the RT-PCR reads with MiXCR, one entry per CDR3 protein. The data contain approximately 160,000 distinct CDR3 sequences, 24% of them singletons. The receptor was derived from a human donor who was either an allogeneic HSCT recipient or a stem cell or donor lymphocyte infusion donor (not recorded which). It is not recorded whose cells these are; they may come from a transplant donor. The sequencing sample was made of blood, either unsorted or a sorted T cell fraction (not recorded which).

CDR3 protein: CASSPMGSRSTGELFF. In DNA form, the CDR3 reads TGTGCCAGCAGCCCAATGGGGTCCAGGAGTACCGGGGAGCTGTTTTTT. V is TRBV5-6 and J is TRBJ2-2, with D unclear. CDR1 SGHDT and CDR2 YYEEEE come from the germline V gene. The CDR3 sequence is 16 residues long. Trimming left V 4 bases short and J 5 bases short, with 18 bases between.